Below, 21 T cell receptor beta chains from the same sample are listed, as sequenced in a study. TCRdb reprocessed the 5' RACE reads with MiXCR, giving one entry per CDR3 protein. The sample has about 64,000 distinct CDR3 sequences, less than 25% seen once; the top ten hold 2.5% to 3.5%. Sequencing was carried out using memory CD4+ T cells sorted from a lymph node. Sample subset: memory CD4+ T cells, CD4+CD45RO+CD25-. These TCRs come from a female donor with breast cancer.

With respect to this clonotype: This clone may be a read error of a much larger clone one base away. The genes are TRBV7-6 and TRBJ2-5; perhaps TRBD2 as D (6 bases). The length of the CDR3 is 15 residues. From germline, CDR1 is SGHVS and CDR2 FNYEAQ. Trimming removed 5 bases from V and 9 bases from J, with 22 bases in between. CDR3: CASSTTGPPGEAQYF. The DNA of the CDR3 is TGTGCCAGCAGCACTACGGGACCTCCCGGGGAGGCCCAGTACTTC.

This clonotype appeared a few times. The chain uses TRBV6-5 and TRBJ2-3; tentative D call: TRBD2 (6 bases). Germline CDR1 reads MNHEY; CDR2 reads SVGAGI. Trimming cost V 0 bases and J 1 base, with 11 bases left between them. The CDR3 spans 16 residues. Here the CDR3 reads CASSYSLSGGTDTQYF. CDR3 in DNA: TGTGCCAGCAGTTACTCTCTCTCGGGGGGCACAGATACGCAGTATTTT.

The chain couples TRBV7-6 to TRBJ2-3; D call uncertain. CDR3 length: 13 residues. The V and J ends lost 2 bases and 4 bases respectively, with 7 bases between them. CDR1 SGHVS and CDR2 FNYEAQ come from the germline V gene. The CDR3 bases are TGTGCCAGCAGCTTAAACATGGCAGATACGCAGTATTTT. It specifies CASSLNMADTQYF.

This clonotype has just a few counts. The J gene is TRBJ2-5, the V gene TRBV5-4; D is unresolved. V lost 4 bases and J 3 bases, leaving 22 bases between the germline ends. The CDR3 has 17 residues. The V gene's germline CDR1 is SGHNT and CDR2 YYREEE (reference sequence). This CDR3 is CASSPVRRTSSEETQYF. The CDR3 DNA reads as TGTGCCAGCAGCCCCGTAAGGCGCACGAGCAGCGAAGAGACCCAGTACTTC.

The chain employs TRBV6-1 and TRBJ2-5; no clear D gene. The germline gives CDR1 MNHNS, CDR2 SASEGT. V dropped 6 bases and J dropped 5 bases, with 16 bases sitting between them. The CDR3 sequence is 14 residues long. CDR3 region: CASRDNWAGETQYF. CDR3 coding DNA: TGTGCCAGCAGGGATAATTGGGCTGGGGAGACCCAGTACTTC.

Details on this clonotype: This sequence may be a read error, since a much larger clone differs from it by one base. The chain has TRBV6-5 and TRBJ2-5, with 7 bases fitting TRBD1. This CDR3 is 12 amino acids long. CDR1 and CDR2 (germline): MNHEY, SVGAGI. This CDR3 is CASPGQQEAQYF. The CDR3 DNA reads TGTGCCAGCCCGGGACAGCAAGAGGCCCAGTACTTC.

This chain joins TRBV6-5 and TRBJ1-6; D possibly corresponds to TRBD1 (5 bases). V was clipped by 4 bases and J by 10 bases, with 14 bases between them. There are 14 residues in the CDR3. Looked up from germline, CDR1 is MNHEY and CDR2 is SVGAGI. The CDR3 sequence: CASSFSTVKSPLHF. The DNA for the CDR3 is TGTGCCAGCAGTTTTTCGACAGTAAAATCACCCCTCCACTTT.

This clonotype was seen a few times. The rearrangement joins TRBV20-1 to TRBJ2-4; D ambiguous. CDR3 length: 17 residues. V was cut by 3 bases and J by 2 bases, with 20 bases left in between. CDR1 is DFQATT, CDR2 SNEGSKA, per germline (reference sequence). CDR3 amino acids: CSASLSLRTGPKNIQYF. The CDR3 DNA reads as TGCAGTGCTAGCTTGTCACTCCGGACCGGGCCCAAAAACATTCAGTACTTC.

This clonotype was observed a handful of times. The J gene is TRBJ2-3, the V gene TRBV5-1; TRBD2 is a possible D gene (6 bases). This CDR3 has 15 amino acids. From germline, CDR1 is SGHRS and CDR2 YFSETQ. Trimming stripped 0 bases from V and 3 bases from J, with 11 bases between. The CDR3 loop is CASSLDGEDTDTQYF. The CDR3 nucleotides read TGCGCCAGCAGCTTGGATGGGGAGGATACAGATACGCAGTATTTT.

At least ten counts were recorded for this clonotype. The chain combines TRBV7-2 with TRBJ1-6, with 11 bases aligning to TRBD1. After removal of 5 bases from V and 11 bases from J, the junction contained 11 bases not matched to a gene. The CDR3 spans 16 residues. Germline CDR1 is SGHTA and CDR2 is FQGNSA. Here the CDR3 reads CASSIRTGGDSTPLHF. CDR3 in DNA: TGTGCCAGCAGCATAAGGACAGGGGGCGACTCGACACCCCTCCACTTT. The whole variable domain, filled in from reference TRBV7-2 and TRBJ1-6, reads GAGVSQSPSNKVTEKGKDVELRCDPISGHTALYWYRQSLGQGLEFLIYFQGNSAPDKSGLPSDRFSAERTGGSVSTLTIQRTQQEDSAVYLCASSIRTGGDSTPLHFGNGTRLTVT.

The rearrangement links TRBV18 to TRBJ2-3; TRBD2 aligns across 7 bases. V lost 6 bases and J lost 5; bases outside the gene matches: 5. Germline CDR1 is KGHSH and CDR2 is LQKENI. The CDR3 spans 13 residues. The CDR3 spells CASSLAVKDTQYF. The CDR3 region has the DNA TGTGCCAGCTCTCTAGCGGTAAAAGATACGCAGTATTTT. The entire variable domain, with the rest obtained from reference TRBV18 and TRBJ2-3, is as follows: NAGVMQNPRHLVRRRGQEARLRCSPMKGHSHVYWYRQLPEEGLKFMVYLQKENIIDESGMPKERFSAEFPKEGPSILRIQQVVRGDSAAYFCASSLAVKDTQYFGPGTRLTVL.

The chain combines TRBV9 with TRBJ2-5; possible D gene TRBD2, 6 bases. There are 13 residues in the CDR3. V dropped 0 bases and J dropped 5 bases, with 8 bases sitting between them. Germline CDR1 reads SGDLS; CDR2 reads YYNGEE. Here the CDR3 DNA reads TGTGCCAGCAGCGTAGGACTAGGGGAGACCCAGTACTTC. This sequence encodes CASSVGLGETQYF. The whole variable domain, remainder taken from reference TRBV9 and TRBJ2-5, is DSGVTQTPKHLITATGQRVTLRCSPRSGDLSVYWYQQSLDQGLQFLIQYYNGEERAKGNILERFSAQQFPDLHSELNLSSLELGDSALYFCASSVGLGETQYFGPGTRLLVL.

The chain combines TRBV5-1 with TRBJ2-7; D is undetermined. Germline CDR1 SGHRS, CDR2 YFSETQ. CDR3 length: 12 amino acids. V lost 4 bases, J lost 6 bases, and 11 bases lay in between. The DNA for the CDR3 is TGCGCCAGCAGCCAAGACCAAGGCGAGCAGTACTTC. This sequence encodes CASSQDQGEQYF. The whole variable domain, remainder taken from reference TRBV5-1 and TRBJ2-7, is KAGVTQTPRYLIKTRGQQVTLSCSPISGHRSVSWYQQTPGQGLQFLFEYFSETQRNKGNFPGRFSGRQFSNSRSEMNVSTLELGDSALYLCASSQDQGEQYFGPGTRLTVT.

Comments on this clonotype: One end of the junction does not line up with germline, which may come from a read error. This chain joins TRBV7-7 and TRBJ2-2; D remains ambiguous. Germline V gene sequence: CDR1 SSHAT, CDR2 FNYEAQ (reference sequence). CDR3 length: 16 residues. The CDR3 reads CASSLAATRGTGELFF. The CDR3 DNA reads as TGTGCTAGCAGCTTAGCAGCGACCCGCGGCACCGGGGAGCTGTTTTTT.

The chain combines TRBV5-1 with TRBJ2-7, with a tentative D call TRBD1 (6 bases). CDR3 length equals 13 residues. With 3 bases removed from V and 7 bases from J, the gap between germline ends came to 14 bases. Germline V gene lookup returns CDR1 SGHRS and CDR2 YFSETQ. The CDR3 DNA reads TGCGCCAGCAGCTCCCTCCTAGGGGGTGAGCAGTACTTC. Translation: CASSSLLGGEQYF.

This clonotype was found many times. The CDR3 DNA reads as TGCGCCAGCAGGGGGACATTGAAGAACACTGAAGCTTTCTTT. Protein product: CASRGTLKNTEAFF. This chain uses TRBV4-1 with TRBJ1-1; possibly TRBD1 for D (6 bases). V lost 6 bases to trimming and J lost 1 base, with 12 bases between them. Germline CDR1 MGHRA, CDR2 YSYEKL. The CDR3 is made up of 14 amino acids.

The CDR3 DNA reads as TGCGCCAGCAGCTTTAAGGACAGGGTTAATTCACCCCTCCACTTT. Its translation: CASSFKDRVNSPLHF. V is TRBV5-1 and J is TRBJ1-6; TRBD1 matches at 8 bases. The CDR3 covers 15 residues. Germline V gene sequence: CDR1 SGHRS, CDR2 YFSETQ. The ends lost 2 bases at V and 6 bases at J; junction bases unmatched: 4.

This clonotype came up many times. The V call is TRBV5-5, the J call TRBJ2-3; tentative D call: TRBD1 (6 bases). Trimming shortened V by 4 bases and J by 5 bases, and 14 bases separated the two germline ends. Germline V gives CDR1 SGHKS, CDR2 YYEKEE (reference sequence). The CDR3 extends over 14 amino acids. The CDR3: CASSLGTYIDTQYF. Here the CDR3 DNA reads TGTGCCAGCAGCCTAGGGACATATATAGATACGCAGTATTTT.

This clonotype was picked up many times. The chain uses TRBV6-5 and TRBJ2-3; 9 bases agree with TRBD2. Germline assignment: CDR1 MNHEY and CDR2 SVGAGI. The V segment lost 6 bases and the J segment 2 bases; nucleotides outside the gene matches: 18. The CDR3 consists of 19 residues. Here the CDR3 DNA reads TGTGCCAGCAGACCAGGGGTGCGGGGAGCGGGAGGCCTCACAGATACGCAGTATTTT. Translated, it gives CASRPGVRGAGGLTDTQYF.

At least ten counts were recorded for this clonotype. The CDR3 DNA reads as TGTGCCAGCAGCGTAGGAGCGGGAGGGGGGGCAGAGACCCAGTACTTC. Translation gives CASSVGAGGGAETQYF. The V call is TRBV9, the J call TRBJ2-5; 10 bases fit TRBD2. Germline V lookup: CDR1 SGDLS, CDR2 YYNGEE. V lost 0 bases and J lost 4; bases outside the gene matches: 6. This CDR3 spans 16 amino acids.

The CDR3 bases are TGTGCCAGCAGCTTAGGACCGATCCAAGAGACCCAGTACTTC. Translation: CASSLGPIQETQYF. The gene calls are TRBV11-2 and TRBJ2-5; D remains ambiguous. The CDR3 totals 14 residues. Germline CDR1 SGHAT, CDR2 FQNNGV. V shed 1 base and J shed 1 base, with 7 bases lying between them.